This T cell receptor beta chain is drawn from a study of blood T cell repertoires in COVID-19. Study overall: From T cells, B-cell-depleted T cells, or PBMCs came the material, which was cDNA or gDNA.

Sequencing used immunoSEQ multiplex PCR; TCRdb keeps in-frame clones, though not all of them. The sample contains about half a million clones, 80% to 90% of which appear only once. Sequencing used peripheral blood. The receptor's source is a man aged 18 to 29 with COVID-19, enrolled during active disease.

The CDR3 nucleotides read TGTGCCAGCAGCTCAACAGGGGCAACTAATGAAAAACTGTTTTTT. It is translated as CASSSTGATNEKLFF. The V and J genes are TRBV5-8 and TRBJ1-4, with TRBD1 matching over 7 bases. V lost 3 bases, J lost 0 bases, and 2 bases stayed unmatched. Germline CDR1 reads SGHTS; CDR2 reads YDEGEE. CDR3 size: 15 residues. Full variable domain (outside the CDR3, taken from reference TRBV5-8 and TRBJ1-4): EAGVTQSPTHLIKTRGQQATLRCSPISGHTSVYWYQQALGLGLQFLLWYDEGEERNRGNFPPRFSGRQFPNYSSELNVNALELEDSALYLCASSSTGATNEKLFFGSGTQLSVL.